A selection of T cell receptor beta chains follows, all from one sample in a study of control samples from healthy donors and cancer patients. This table comes from immunoSEQ multiplex PCR, and its TCRdb copy is limited to in-frame clones, with some not included. The data hold 120,000 or so clones, with roughly 86% observed a single time. Sample: blood. The receptors here all came from a man aged 55 to 70 in good health. The CDR3 runs from the conserved cysteine through the conserved F or W. A D gene is named only where the DNA matches it firmly. Only some rows state a clone size, as once, few, many or a class for expanded clones.

J	V	D	size	DNA	CDR3
TRBJ1-5	TRBV28	.	.	TGTGCCAGCAGCGAAACCCACGCCAATCAGCCCCAGCATTTT	CASSETHANQPQHF
TRBJ1-2	TRBV19	TRBD1	.	TGTGCCAGTAGTTCGCGGGACAGGGGAAACTATGGCTACACCTTC	CASSSRDRGNYGYTF
TRBJ2-1	TRBV11-3	TRBD2	.	TGTGCCAGCAGCTTAGGGGCACTAGCGGGGTACAATGAGCAGTTCTTC	CASSLGALAGYNEQFF
TRBJ2-7	TRBV18	TRBD1	once	TGTGCCAGCTCACCCGGACGACAGGGTGGTGAGCAGTACTTC	CASSPGRQGGEQYF
TRBJ2-7	TRBV6-5	.	.	TGTGCCAGCACCCAGGGGGGGGCGTACGAGCAGTACTTC	CASTQGGAYEQYF
TRBJ2-3	TRBV7-9	.	.	TGTGCCAGCAGCTTAGATTTATCAGATACGCAGTATTTT	CASSLDLSDTQYF
TRBJ2-7	TRBV19	.	.	TGTGCCAGTAGTCCGGGGGCCCCTACGACCTACGAGCAGTACTTC	CASSPGAPTTYEQYF
TRBJ2-5	TRBV14	TRBD2	.	TGTGCCAGCAGCCTAGGACTAGCGGGGGCCGTAACCCAGTACTTC	CASSLGLAGAVTQYF
TRBJ2-7	TRBV7-6	TRBD2	.	TGTGCCAGCAGCCCCCGGACTAGCGGGGGGTATAACTCCTACGAGCAGTACTTC	CASSPRTSGGYNSYEQYF
TRBJ2-2	TRBV19	.	.	TGTGCCAGTAGTATCCTACAAAACCGGGGAGACACCGGGGAGCTGTTTTTT	CASSILQNRGDTGELFF
TRBJ2-7	TRBV28	.	once	TGTGCCAGCAGCCGGACAGTTTACGAGCAGTACTTC	CASSRTVYEQYF
TRBJ1-1	TRBV20-1	.	once	TGCAGTCCCCCTGACAGGGAAGCTTTCTTT	CSPPDREAFF
TRBJ1-1	TRBV7-9	.	.	TGTGCCAGCAGCTTCCGGGCGGATGGCTTGACTGAAGCTTTCTTT	CASSFRADGLTEAFF
TRBJ2-7	TRBV28	.	.	TGTGCCAGCAGTCCCCCCCGTGGCAGGCAGTACTTC	CASSPPRGRQYF
TRBJ2-7	TRBV9	.	.	TGTGCCAGCAGCGTAGAGGGCGGGGGCGCCTACGAGCAGTACTTC	CASSVEGGGAYEQYF
TRBJ2-7	TRBV7-9	.	.	TGTGCCAGCAGCTGGCGGACGACAGCCCCCGAGCAGTACTTC	CASSWRTTAPEQYF
TRBJ1-1	TRBV11-3	TRBD1	.	TGTGCCAGCAGCCCCAGGACAGGGCTAAACACTGAAGCTTTCTTT	CASSPRTGLNTEAFF
TRBJ1-5	TRBV4-1	.	.	TGCGCCAGCAGCCAAGGCCCAAATCAGCCCCAGCATTTT	CASSQGPNQPQHF
TRBJ2-1	TRBV4-3	.	.	TGCGCCAGCAGCCAAGACTCAAGGGGCACTGAGCAGTTCTTC	CASSQDSRGTEQFF
TRBJ2-5	TRBV3-1/TRBV3-2	TRBD2	.	TGTGCCAGCAGCCACAAACCCACGGGACTAGACGTTGAAGAGACCCAGTACTTC	CASSHKPTGLDVEETQYF
TRBJ1-5	TRBV7-8	.	.	TGTGCCAGCAGCTTAGAAGGGTTGGGTCAGCCCCAGCATTTT	CASSLEGLGQPQHF
TRBJ1-2	TRBV28	.	.	TGTGCCAGCTCCTTAAGGGCACAAGTGGGTGGCTACACCTTC	CASSLRAQVGGYTF
TRBJ2-7	TRBV18	TRBD1	.	TGTGCCAGCTCACCGGGGACAGGGACAGGAGAGCAGTACTTC	CASSPGTGTGEQYF
TRBJ2-7	TRBV28	TRBD2	.	TGTGCCAGCCTCGGGACTAGCGGGGCCGATTTCTCCTACGAGCAGTACTTC	CASLGTSGADFSYEQYF